This T cell receptor (beta chain) is drawn from a study of cytomegalovirus exposure and HLA in healthy donors. Study-level points and caveats: With further analysis later on, most CMV-associated TCR beta chains appeared HLA-restricted. It was taken for granted in presence/absence analyses that sequencing depth across donors was roughly uniform. In terms of immune exposure information, only CMV serostatus was available.

With respect to this clone: Its cognate antigen is unknown.

PCR amplification relied on 60 Vbeta primers (plus 13 Jbeta primers). The assay was immunoSEQ multiplex PCR, and TCRdb's table has in-frame clones only and misses some. The sample consists of about 170,000 clones, around three quarters of them appearing once. The receptor was isolated from a woman between 50 and 59 years old in good health and CMV-seronegative. Source material: PBMCs.

CDR3 loop: CASSDRVRTANTEAFF. In DNA, the CDR3 is TGTGCCAGCAGCGACCGGGTTCGGACAGCGAACACTGAAGCTTTCTTT. The chain couples TRBV7-8 to TRBJ1-1; a weak D match, TRBD1 (6 bases). The V gene lost 5 bases and the J gene lost 1 base, with 17 bases spanning the gap. This CDR3 is built from 16 residues. CDR1 and CDR2 from the germline V gene are SGHVS and FQNEAQ.